These 23 T cell receptor beta chains came from one sample sequenced in a study of blood T cell repertoires in COVID-19 (dated by TCRdb to 2020 to 2021). The method was the immunoSEQ multiplex PCR assay. TCRdb took this table from immuneACCESS and kept in-frame rearrangements with V and J called. Such tables lack part of the clones; where checked against another copy, unresolved V genes explain under half of the gap, and the rest is unexplained. The sample table contains about 170,000 clones; only one count was recorded for 86% of them. Around 3.5% of the sample comes from the top ten. Sequencing used peripheral blood. Receptors were obtained from a man aged 70 or older with acute or convalescent COVID-19.

The chain recombines TRBV18 with TRBJ1-1; TRBD1 matches at 7 bases. V lost 6 bases to trimming and J lost 1 base; unmatched junction nucleotides: 14. Germline assignment: CDR1 KGHSH and CDR2 LQKENI. This CDR3 is built from 17 residues. The CDR3 reads CASSRSAEGAGNTEAFF. The CDR3 DNA reads TGTGCCAGCTCTCGTTCGGCTGAGGGGGCGGGGAACACTGAAGCTTTCTTT.

V is TRBV2 and J is TRBJ1-6; tentative D call: TRBD1 (6 bases). The V end lost 6 bases, the J end lost 7 bases, and 16 bases lay between the germline ends. The CDR3 totals 15 residues. Germline V CDR1 and CDR2: SNHLY, FYNNEI. Here the CDR3 reads CASSGSGGPNSPLHF. For the CDR3, the DNA is TGTGCCAGCAGCGGGTCGGGGGGGCCCAATTCACCCCTCCACTTT.

The chain combines TRBV9 with TRBJ2-5; 8 bases map to TRBD2. Looked up from germline, CDR1 is SGDLS and CDR2 is YYNGEE. The CDR3 consists of 15 residues. V dropped 3 bases and J dropped 4; count of bases not matched to a gene: 8. The CDR3 DNA sequence: TGTGCCAGCAGCGGGGTAGCGGGGTCTGGAGAGACCCAGTACTTC. This translates into CASSGVAGSGETQYF.

The CDR3, as DNA: TGCGCCAGCAGCCCTTTAGGGCTAGCGGGGGGACCTAGCACAGATACGCAGTATTTT. Protein sequence: CASSPLGLAGGPSTDTQYF. The chain combines TRBV4-1 with TRBJ2-3; TRBD2 agrees at 11 bases. The germline V gene encodes CDR1 MGHRA and CDR2 YSYEKL. The junction had 12 bases not matched to a gene; V was cut back by 4 bases and J by 0 bases. The CDR3 has 19 amino acids.

This chain uses TRBV15 with TRBJ1-2; 8 bases fit TRBD1. The germline gives CDR1 LNHNV, CDR2 YYDKDF (reference sequence). V lost 3 bases, J lost 8 bases, and 8 bases stayed unmatched. The CDR3 spans 14 residues. DNA of the CDR3: TGTGCCACCAGCAGGTCGATACAGGGGGAGGGCTACACCTTC. Residues: CATSRSIQGEGYTF.

The CDR3 DNA is TGTGCCAGCAGTTTACAGGGGATCTATGGCTACACCTTC. Translation gives CASSLQGIYGYTF. The J gene is TRBJ1-2, the V gene TRBV6-2 or TRBV6-3; 7 bases agree with TRBD1. Germline trimming cut 4 bases from V and 4 bases from J; bases unmatched to any gene: 3. The CDR3 sequence is 13 residues long. Germline CDR1 MNHEY, CDR2 SVGEGT.

This chain connects TRBV27 to TRBJ2-1, with D hard to call. V was shortened by 3 bases and J by 6 bases, with 6 bases between the two germline ends. The germline V gene encodes CDR1 MNHEY and CDR2 SMNVEV (reference sequence). This CDR3 has 12 residues. The CDR3 nucleotides are TGTGCCAGCAGTTTTAGCCCCAATGAGCAGTTCTTC. It codes for CASSFSPNEQFF.

CDR3 region: CASSFSPPGTGGLSGNTIYF. The CDR3 nucleotides are TGTGCCAGCAGTTTCTCCCCGCCGGGGACAGGGGGCCTCTCTGGAAACACCATATATTTT. The chain carries TRBV27 and TRBJ1-3; 12 nucleotides align to TRBD1. Germline values: CDR1 MNHEY, CDR2 SMNVEV (reference sequence). The CDR3 loop spans 20 amino acids. Losses at the gene ends were 3 bases for V and 0 bases for J; bases not matched to a gene: 12.

The V call is TRBV11-2, the J call TRBJ1-2; no clear D. Germline V gene data show CDR1 as SGHAT and CDR2 as FQNNGV. With 2 bases removed from V and 2 bases from J, the gap between germline ends came to 12 bases. The CDR3 extends over 15 amino acids. DNA for the CDR3: TGTGCCAGCAGCTTATTGGGCGCCGCGAACTATGGCTACACCTTC. Residues: CASSLLGAANYGYTF.

This clone was counted a single time. The chain recombines TRBV6-5 with TRBJ2-1; 7 bases fit TRBD2. This CDR3 has 14 amino acids. CDR1 is MNHEY and CDR2 is SVGAGI in the germline V gene. V dropped 8 bases and J dropped 0; count of bases not matched to a gene: 4. CDR3 sequence reads: CASVGGSSYNEQFF. For the CDR3, the DNA is TGTGCCAGCGTGGGAGGGAGCTCCTACAATGAGCAGTTCTTC.

The chain combines TRBV5-1 with TRBJ1-5; D might be TRBD1 (5 bases). V lost 0 bases and J lost 5, with 12 bases in between. CDR3 length: 15 amino acids. Germline V lookup: CDR1 SGHRS, CDR2 YFSETQ. The chain's CDR3 is CASSLGGGTDQPQHF. The CDR3, as DNA: TGCGCCAGCAGCTTGGGGGGGGGAACCGATCAGCCCCAGCATTTT.

The rearrangement links TRBV12-3 or TRBV12-4 to TRBJ1-2, with 8 bases lining up with TRBD1. The V and J ends lost 6 bases and 3 bases, in that order; junction bases with no gene match: 3. This CDR3 spans 13 amino acids. As DNA, the CDR3 is TGTGCCAGCAGCCCCAGGGGGCACTATGGCTACACCTTC. Translation gives CASSPRGHYGYTF.

The V and J genes are TRBV5-6 and TRBJ2-2; 14 nucleotides line up with TRBD2. V lost 5 bases, J lost 8 bases, and 8 bases stayed unmatched. CDR1 is SGHDT and CDR2 is YYEEEE in the germline V gene. The CDR3 length is 16 residues. The CDR3 loop is CASSGLAGGALGELFF. CDR3 nucleotide sequence: TGTGCCAGCAGTGGACTAGCGGGGGGCGCGTTGGGGGAGCTGTTTTTT.

The rearrangement uses TRBV4-1 and TRBJ2-2; TRBD2 matches 11 bases. The CDR3 runs 16 residues. The ends lost 0 bases at V and 5 bases at J; junction bases unmatched: 2. Germline-derived CDR1 and CDR2 are MGHRA and YSYEKL. The CDR3 region is CASSQDPSGRTGELFF. The CDR3 nucleotides read TGCGCCAGCAGCCAAGACCCTAGCGGGAGGACCGGGGAGCTGTTTTTT.

This chain links TRBV5-1 with TRBJ2-7; 10 bases are a match to TRBD1. V shed 5 bases, J shed 4 bases, and the junction held 6 bases outside the gene matches. Per germline, CDR1 SGHRS and CDR2 YFSETQ. This CDR3 has 14 residues. The CDR3 sequence is CASSRTGGEYEQYF. Written as DNA, the CDR3 is TGCGCCAGCAGTAGGACAGGGGGTGAGTACGAGCAGTACTTC.

The table lists this clone with a count of one. The gene calls are TRBV2 and TRBJ2-7, with 8 nucleotides matching TRBD1. CDR3 length: 14 residues. Germline trimming cut 6 bases from V and 5 bases from J; bases unmatched to any gene: 9. Per the germline V gene, CDR1 is SNHLY and CDR2 is FYNNEI. The CDR3 nucleotides are TGTGCCAGCAGCCCTAACGGACAGGGAGACGAGCAGTACTTC. Amino acids: CASSPNGQGDEQYF.

V and J are TRBV20-1 and TRBJ1-2; D gene uncertain. CDR1 is DFQATT and CDR2 is SNEGSKA in the germline V gene (reference sequence). Trimming cost V 3 bases and J 0 bases, with 11 bases left between them. This CDR3 contains 14 residues. CDR3 DNA sequence: TGCAGTGCTAGTCCCTGGGGAGCTAACTATGGCTACACCTTC. Translated, it gives CSASPWGANYGYTF.

The rearrangement joins TRBV28 to TRBJ2-3; 8 bases agree with TRBD2. Germline V lookup: CDR1 MDHEN, CDR2 SYDVKM. The CDR3 runs to 17 residues. V shed 4 bases, J shed 7 bases, and the junction held 16 bases outside the gene matches. CDR3 in DNA: TGTGCCAGCAGTTCCCCCGGGGGCATAAGCGGGAGTTATACGCAGTATTTT. Its protein product is CASSSPGGISGSYTQYF.

The CDR3 DNA is TGTGCCAGCAGCCCGCAGACTAGCCCCGATACGCAGTATTTT. This codes for CASSPQTSPDTQYF. This chain joins TRBV9 and TRBJ2-3; 7 nucleotides line up with TRBD2. CDR1 is SGDLS, CDR2 YYNGEE, per germline. The CDR3 totals 14 residues. Unmatched junction bases numbered 8, after V lost 4 bases and J lost 6 bases.

This clone has ten or more counts. This chain links TRBV27 with TRBJ1-3; 11 bases are shared with TRBD1. J gave up 9 bases and V 4 bases, and 2 bases lay outside the gene matches. The CDR3 extends over 13 amino acids. Germline lookup yields CDR1 MNHEY and CDR2 SMNVEV (reference sequence). In DNA form, the CDR3 reads TGTGCCAGCAGTTACGGACAGGGGGCCACCATATATTTT. Translating gives CASSYGQGATIYF.

A few counts support this clone. CDR3 sequence (DNA): TGCGCCAGCAGCCATTTAACGGGTAACCGGGAGCTGTTTTTT. Its translation: CASSHLTGNRELFF. The rearrangement joins TRBV4-1 to TRBJ2-2, with unresolved D. The CDR3 has 14 residues. The germline gives CDR1 MGHRA, CDR2 YSYEKL. V was cut by 3 bases and J by 9 bases, with 14 bases left in between.

V is TRBV9 and J is TRBJ2-5, with 7 bases that match TRBD1. Germline V lookup: CDR1 SGDLS, CDR2 YYNGEE. V was clipped by 0 bases and J by 5 bases; unmatched bases: 7. This CDR3 is built from 15 residues. CDR3 DNA sequence: TGTGCCAGCAGCGTAGAAGGGACAGTAGGGGAGACCCAGTACTTC. Translating gives CASSVEGTVGETQYF.

The rearrangement joins TRBV19 to TRBJ2-2; D is possibly TRBD1 (6 bases). The CDR3 runs 18 residues. Germline-derived CDR1 and CDR2 are LNHDA and SQIVND (reference sequence). Trimming removed 3 bases at V and 5 bases at J, with 22 bases between. CDR3 sequence (DNA): TGTGCCAGTAGTATTGCCCCCCGACAGGATGGTAGGACCGGGGAGCTGTTTTTT. Its protein product is CASSIAPRQDGRTGELFF.